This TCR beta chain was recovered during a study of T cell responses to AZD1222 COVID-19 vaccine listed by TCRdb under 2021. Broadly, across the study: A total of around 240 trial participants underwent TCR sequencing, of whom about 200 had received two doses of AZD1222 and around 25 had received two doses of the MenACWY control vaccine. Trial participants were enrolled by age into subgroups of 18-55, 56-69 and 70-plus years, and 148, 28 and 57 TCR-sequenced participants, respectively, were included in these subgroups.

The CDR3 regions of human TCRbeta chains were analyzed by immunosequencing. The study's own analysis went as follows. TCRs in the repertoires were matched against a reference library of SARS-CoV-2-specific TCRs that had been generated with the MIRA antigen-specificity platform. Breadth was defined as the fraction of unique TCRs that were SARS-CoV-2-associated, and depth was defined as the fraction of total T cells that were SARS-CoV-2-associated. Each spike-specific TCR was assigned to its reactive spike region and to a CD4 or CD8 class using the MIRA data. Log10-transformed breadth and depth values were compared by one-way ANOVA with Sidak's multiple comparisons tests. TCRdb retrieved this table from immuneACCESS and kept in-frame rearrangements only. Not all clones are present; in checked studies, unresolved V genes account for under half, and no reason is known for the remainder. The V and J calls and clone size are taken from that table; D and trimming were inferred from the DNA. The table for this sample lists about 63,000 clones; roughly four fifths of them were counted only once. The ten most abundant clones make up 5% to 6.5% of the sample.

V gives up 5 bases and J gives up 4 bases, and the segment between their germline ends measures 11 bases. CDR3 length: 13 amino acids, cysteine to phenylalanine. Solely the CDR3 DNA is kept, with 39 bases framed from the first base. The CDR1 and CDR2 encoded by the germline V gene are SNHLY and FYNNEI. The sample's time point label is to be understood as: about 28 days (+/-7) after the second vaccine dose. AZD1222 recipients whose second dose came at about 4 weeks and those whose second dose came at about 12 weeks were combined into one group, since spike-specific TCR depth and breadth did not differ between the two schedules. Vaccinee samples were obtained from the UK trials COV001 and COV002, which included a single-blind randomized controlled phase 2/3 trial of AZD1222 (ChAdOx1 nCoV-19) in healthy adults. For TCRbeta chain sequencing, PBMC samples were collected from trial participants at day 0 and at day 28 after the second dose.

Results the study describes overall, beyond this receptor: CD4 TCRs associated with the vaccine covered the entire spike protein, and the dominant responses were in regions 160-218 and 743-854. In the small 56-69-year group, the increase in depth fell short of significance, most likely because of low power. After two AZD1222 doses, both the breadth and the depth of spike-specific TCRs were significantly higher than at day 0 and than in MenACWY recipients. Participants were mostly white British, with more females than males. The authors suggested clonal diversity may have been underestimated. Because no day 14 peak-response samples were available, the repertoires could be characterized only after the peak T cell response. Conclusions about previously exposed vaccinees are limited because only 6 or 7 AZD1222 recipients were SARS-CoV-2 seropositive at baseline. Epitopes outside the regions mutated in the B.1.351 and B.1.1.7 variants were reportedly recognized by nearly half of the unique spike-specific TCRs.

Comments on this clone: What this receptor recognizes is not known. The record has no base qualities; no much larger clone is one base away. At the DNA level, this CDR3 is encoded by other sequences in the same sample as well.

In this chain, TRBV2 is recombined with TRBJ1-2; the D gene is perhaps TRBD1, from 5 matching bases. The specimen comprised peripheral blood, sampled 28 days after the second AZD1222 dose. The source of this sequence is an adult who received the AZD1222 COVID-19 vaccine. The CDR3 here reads CASSSGTAYGYTF. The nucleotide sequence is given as TGTGCCAGCAGTTCCGGGACGGCCTATGGCTACACCTTC.